This T cell receptor (beta chain) was identified in a study of T-cell memory formation after mild COVID-19. Findings of the study overall: Some clones that responded turned up in pre-infection memory, which suggests that cross-reactive memory joined in. Contracting clones, day 15 to 85, had balanced CD4/CD8, and later expanders favored CD4+.

This clonotype was counted only a few times. Its target is unknown. TCR alpha and TCR beta cDNA libraries with sample barcodes and UMIs came from 5'RACE using constant-segment primers. TCRdb independently ran MiXCR on the 5' RACE reads; one entry per CDR3 protein. The sample has approximately 350,000 distinct CDR3 sequences, about an eighth seen once. Sequencing was done on a sample of PBMCs or a T cell subset sorted from them (not recorded which). This clonotype originated in a young man who had mild COVID-19 (a few samples of this study predate the infection). Cell type and time point are not known.

This CDR3 reads CASSSVGTDTQYF. The DNA for the CDR3 is TGTGCCAGCAGCTCGGTCGGCACAGATACGCAGTATTTT. This chain links TRBV7-2 with TRBJ2-3; D not resolved. Germline lookup yields CDR1 SGHTA and CDR2 FQGNSA. This CDR3 has 13 amino acids. V lost 4 bases to trimming and J lost 1 base, with 6 bases between them.